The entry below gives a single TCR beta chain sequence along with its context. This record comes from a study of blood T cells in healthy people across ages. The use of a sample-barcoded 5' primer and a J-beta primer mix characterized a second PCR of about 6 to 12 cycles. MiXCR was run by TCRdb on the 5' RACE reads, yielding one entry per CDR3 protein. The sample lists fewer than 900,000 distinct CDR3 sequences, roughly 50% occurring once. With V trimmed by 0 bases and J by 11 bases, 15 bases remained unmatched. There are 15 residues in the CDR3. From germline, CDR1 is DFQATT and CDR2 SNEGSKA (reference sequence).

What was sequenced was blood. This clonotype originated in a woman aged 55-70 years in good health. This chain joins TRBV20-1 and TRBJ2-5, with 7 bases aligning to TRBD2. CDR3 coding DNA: TGCAGTGCTAGAGATTATGGGAGGGATGGAGCGGAGCAGTACTTC. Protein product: CSARDYGRDGAEQYF.